This T cell receptor beta chain was captured by sequencing in a study of blood T cell repertoires in COVID-19 (dated by TCRdb to about 2020). Study-level background: Collaborator samples came from the United States, Italy and Spain and covered acute and convalescent phases of COVID-19. The prospective study material was composed of cDNA or gDNA derived from T cells, B-cell-depleted T cells, or PBMCs. Subjects who had been exposed to COVID-19, were actively infected with it, or had recovered from it provided the deeply sampled blood TCRbeta repertoires that made up the dataset. The repertoires were released in a freely available public database intended as a resource for research on the immune response to SARS-CoV-2. Samples were obtained from the ongoing ImmuneRACE study (first 160 participants) and from about 1,300 subjects provided by 6 global collaborators. A de-identified subject ID, COVID-19 status, age in years and sex were almost always included in the sample metadata. Where available, HLA class I and class II types were obtained from metadata supplied by the sample provider rather than from assay-based typing.

Participants in the prospective study were enrolled through a virtual design, were aged roughly 18 to 90 years, and lived in approximately 25 United States geographic areas. In the prospective study, cohorts were assigned on the basis of participant-reported clinical history obtained from a screening survey and a study questionnaire. For ImmuneRACE Cohort 3, a participant was defined as recovered based on two consecutive negative NP/OP PCR tests, clearance by a healthcare professional, or resolution of symptoms. In the prospective study, whole blood, serum and a nasopharyngeal or oropharyngeal swab were collected from each participant by mobile phlebotomists. Additional blood draws and questionnaires over an approximately two-month period could optionally be provided by prospective study participants. Blood samples from the prospective study were shipped frozen or at room temperature prior to DNA extraction.

According to the germline V gene (reference sequence), CDR1 reads LNHDA and CDR2 reads SQIVND. CDR3 length: 13 amino acids, cysteine to phenylalanine. CDR3 DNA is the only sequence kept; it has 39 bases, read in frame from the first base. V is cut back by 3 bases and J by 8 bases, with 3 bases in the junction unmatched. Remarks on this clone: It lacks a known antigen. Base-call qualities are not available, and no considerably larger clone is one nucleotide away.

The immunoSEQ Assay, a bias-controlled multiplex PCR, was used to amplify TCRbeta CDR3 regions from genomic DNA. As for how the authors treated the data: Within the assay, amplification of reference gene primers was used to estimate how many nucleated cells each sample contained. To quantify the absolute abundance of each unique TCRbeta CDR3 rearrangement, sequence reads were collapsed and filtered. For each sample, productive Simpson clonality was calculated by taking the square root of Simpson's diversity index across productive rearrangements. TCRdb carries this immuneACCESS record with in-frame sequences only. Its versions omit some clonotypes, under half of them owing to an unresolved V gene in the studies checked, with the rest unexplained. D and trimming come from the DNA, and the V and J calls and clone size come from that table. This sample comprises a few hundred thousand clones, about 90% of them detected only once. The top ten hold about 0.57% of the sample.

The research as a whole found: The quantity of clinical and demographic metadata differed by source and by participant and was supplied without curation.

The sequenced sample consisted of PBMCs or T cells enriched from blood (not recorded which). This receptor was identified in a man younger than 30 who had recovered from COVID-19. The chain couples TRBV19 to TRBJ2-2, and 7 junction bases match TRBD2. The CDR3 in this case is CASSIPGGGELFF. The DNA sequence is given as TGTGCCAGTAGTATCCCGGGAGGTGGGGAGCTGTTTTTT.